This T cell receptor beta chain emerged from a study of control samples from healthy donors and cancer patients. Deletions cut 8 bases from V and 8 bases from J, with 18 bases between. Germline-derived CDR1 and CDR2 are LNHNV and YYDKDF (reference sequence). The CDR3 is 13 residues long. Sequencing used immunoSEQ multiplex PCR; TCRdb keeps in-frame clones, though not all of them. Here the sample spans around 80,000 clones, 94% being singletons. This chain links TRBV15 with TRBJ1-2; no reliable D call. The source of this sequence is a woman in her 30s in good health. What was sequenced was blood. The chain's CDR3 is CATSGREWGGYTF. The DNA of the CDR3 is TGTGCCACCTCGGGTCGTGAATGGGGAGGCTACACCTTC.